The 2 T cell receptor beta chains presented below share a single source sample, sequenced in a study of blood T cell repertoires in COVID-19. TCRdb's table, derived via immunoSEQ multiplex PCR, lists solely in-frame clones and lacks some. The data hold under 80,000 clones, with about 88% observed a single time. Sequenced sample: peripheral blood. These receptors originate from a man aged 65 to 85 with acute or convalescent COVID-19.

There are a few counts of this clone. Its ends do not fully match the called genes, so a read error is possible. The chain couples TRBV5-3 to TRBJ1-2; D is perhaps TRBD1 (5 bases). TRBV5-3 is an ORF, and what it does is uncertain. The length of the CDR3 is 17 residues. The CDR3 region has the DNA TGTGCCAGAAGCCCGGGTGACCCGGGACGGACTAAATATGGCTACACCTTC. Its protein product is CARSPGDPGRTKYGYTF.

This chain uses TRBV3-1 (or the pseudogene TRBV3-2) with TRBJ2-7, with TRBD1 identical over 7 bases. Germline loops: CDR1 LGHDT, CDR2 YNNKEL (reference sequence). The ends lost 1 base at V and 7 bases at J; junction bases unmatched: 7. The CDR3 spans 14 residues. CDR3 nucleotides: TGTGCCAGCAGCCAAGTAACAGGGGCTTGGGAGCAGTACTTC. Translated, it gives CASSQVTGAWEQYF.